This section outlines one T cell receptor beta chain sequence together with its context. The target antigen is unknown. Different DNA sequences within this sample yield the same CDR3. Amplification used 60 Vbeta primers and 13 Jbeta primers. Assay: immunoSEQ multiplex PCR; the TCRdb copy retains only in-frame clones and omits some. This sample yields roughly 98,000 clones, of which around 75% are seen a single time; approximately 10% belongs to the top ten. These data are taken from a study of cytomegalovirus exposure and HLA in healthy donors. General study points: An assumption of roughly uniform sequencing depth across donors underlay the presence/absence analyses. Common viral pathogens seemed to be connected with several of the most significant clusters, according to a later analysis. Most TCR sequences were seen very rarely across donors, but some public TCRs occurred in many. A cluster of highly shared sequence variants was likely a sequencing artifact.

Sample: PBMCs. The clonotype originates from a man aged 18 to 30 in good health and CMV-seropositive.

CDR3: CASSDSTGQGVYEQYF. Here the CDR3 DNA reads TGTGCCAGCAGTGATTCCACGGGACAGGGGGTATACGAGCAGTACTTC. J is TRBJ2-7 and V is TRBV25-1; TRBD1 matches at 11 bases. CDR1 and CDR2 from the germline V gene are MGHDK and SYGVNS. This CDR3 is built from 16 residues. The ends lost 3 bases at V and 4 bases at J; junction bases unmatched: 8.